These 29 T cell receptor beta chains originate from one sample sequenced in a study of beta chain features in type 1 diabetes (dated by TCRdb to the late 2010s). Receptors were amplified or captured by the immunoSEQ multiplex PCR assay. All of the isolated RNA was reverse transcribed with the High Capacity cDNA Reverse Transcription Kit, so expressed TCRB transcripts were sequenced. Here the immuneACCESS table is served through TCRdb, limited to in-frame sequences with V and J called. Missing clones are a known gap in these copies; in checked studies unresolved V genes cover under half, and the rest lacks a known reason. The sample has some 700,000 clones on record, 13% of them singletons. The ten largest clones represent 0.022% of the sample. What the study reported, not specific to this receptor: In all four CD4+ subsets, TCRB CDR3 length was moderately but significantly shorter in type 1 diabetes patients.

The antigens of these receptors remain unknown. The sequencing sample was made of naive CD4+ T cells from blood. What the cell subset or site label conveys for this sample: true naive CD4+ T cells. The source is a man between 18 and 29 years old with type 1 diabetes.

The sample holds a few counts of this clone. The rearrangement joins TRBV19 to TRBJ2-6; a weak D match, TRBD2 (6 bases). CDR3 size: 16 residues. Trimming removed 5 bases from V and 4 bases from J, with 15 bases in between. Per germline, CDR1 LNHDA and CDR2 SQIVND (reference sequence). Here the CDR3 reads CASSGTPGRGANVLTF. CDR3 nucleotide sequence: TGTGCCAGTAGTGGGACTCCTGGTAGGGGGGCCAACGTCCTGACTTTC.

The rearrangement links TRBV5-4 to TRBJ2-5, with TRBD1 identical over 10 bases. This CDR3 spans 17 amino acids. J lost 4 bases, V lost 1 base, and 10 bases had no gene match. Germline CDR1 and CDR2: SGHNT and YYREEE (reference sequence). Here the CDR3 DNA reads TGTGCCAGCAGCTTGTCCGGGACAGGGGTTTTTCCAGAGACCCAGTACTTC. Translating gives CASSLSGTGVFPETQYF.

The chain couples TRBV30 to TRBJ1-1; TRBD1 is a possible D gene (6 bases). With 6 bases removed from V and 1 base from J, the gap between germline ends came to 12 bases. Germline V CDR1 and CDR2: GTSNPN, SVGIG (reference sequence). The CDR3 loop spans 13 amino acids. CDR3 region: CACWDTTNTEAFF. CDR3 sequence (DNA): TGTGCCTGTTGGGACACAACGAACACTGAAGCTTTCTTT.

In this sample, this clone turned up a few times. CDR3 nucleotides: TGTGCCATCAGTGAGTCGTCTAGCGGTCATGAGCAGTTCTTC. This encodes CAISESSSGHEQFF. The rearrangement uses TRBV10-3 and TRBJ2-1; 7 bases are a match to TRBD2. This CDR3 has 14 amino acids. Germline CDR1 and CDR2: ENHRY and SYGVKD. J was trimmed by 8 bases and V by 0 bases; bases with no gene match: 4.

In the case of this clone: Other DNA variants within this sample encode the same CDR3. This CDR3 is CASSEWQDNQPQHF. In DNA, the CDR3 is TGTGCCAGCAGTGAATGGCAGGACAATCAGCCCCAGCATTTT. V is TRBV2 and J is TRBJ1-5; the D is unclear. Germline CDR1 is SNHLY and CDR2 is FYNNEI. The CDR3 covers 14 residues. V shed 2 bases and J shed 3 bases, with 8 bases lying between them.

As for this clone: Other DNA sequences of this sample code for an identical CDR3. This chain links TRBV10-3 with TRBJ2-3; D might be TRBD1 (5 bases). This CDR3 comprises 15 residues. The ends were cut back, 2 bases at V and 2 bases at J, with 11 bases in the middle. Germline CDR1 and CDR2: ENHRY and SYGVKD. CDR3 in DNA: TGTGCCATCAGTGAGGGCGACAGATACACAGATACGCAGTATTTT. This translates into CAISEGDRYTDTQYF.

This clone turned up a few times. This chain connects TRBV7-9 to TRBJ2-5, with TRBD1 matching over 7 bases. The germline CDR1 and CDR2 sequences are SEHNR and FQNEAQ (reference sequence). Germline trimming cut 6 bases from V and 2 bases from J; bases unmatched to any gene: 3. There are 13 residues in the CDR3. CDR3 sequence (DNA): TGTGCCAGCAGTTACAGGGGACAAGAGACCCAGTACTTC. It codes for CASSYRGQETQYF.

In DNA, the CDR3 is TGTGCCAGCGGGGACTACGAGCAGTACTTC. Translating gives CASGDYEQYF. The genes are TRBV6-5 and TRBJ2-7; no clear D gene. CDR3 size: 10 residues. The germline gives CDR1 MNHEY, CDR2 SVGAGI. V lost 8 bases, J lost 3 bases, and 5 bases lay in between.

The CDR3 sequence: CAWSGLAGGGTDTQYF. The CDR3 DNA sequence: TGTGCCTGGAGTGGCCTGGCGGGGGGCGGCACAGATACGCAGTATTTT. The V and J genes are TRBV30 and TRBJ2-3; 8 bases are a match to TRBD2. CDR3 size: 16 residues. Trimming cost V 1 base and J 1 base; bases outside gene matches: 7. Germline V gene lookup returns CDR1 GTSNPN and CDR2 SVGIG (reference sequence).

The chain carries TRBV5-1 and TRBJ1-4; a possible D gene is TRBD1 (6 bases). CDR1 is SGHRS, CDR2 YFSETQ, per germline. The CDR3 is made up of 16 amino acids. The V and J ends lost 3 bases and 4 bases respectively, with 16 bases between them. This CDR3 reads CASSSGQPELNEKLFF. The CDR3 region has the DNA TGCGCCAGCAGCTCCGGACAGCCAGAGCTTAATGAAAAACTGTTTTTT.

This clone was counted between two and nine times. V and J are TRBV2 and TRBJ2-2; tentatively, D is TRBD2 (6 bases). Germline lookup yields CDR1 SNHLY and CDR2 FYNNEI. The CDR3 is made up of 14 amino acids. The V end lost 8 bases, the J end lost 1 base, and 11 bases lay between the germline ends. This CDR3 is CASPAEGNTGELFF. In DNA, the CDR3 is TGTGCCAGCCCCGCGGAGGGGAACACCGGGGAGCTGTTTTTT.

This chain connects TRBV29-1 to TRBJ2-2; TRBD1 agrees at 7 bases. Germline CDR1 reads SQVTM; CDR2 reads ANQGSEA. V was pared by 0 bases and J by 5 bases, with 3 bases of the junction left unmatched. The CDR3 is 14 amino acids. This CDR3 is CSVEDGRGTGELFF. In DNA form, the CDR3 reads TGCAGCGTTGAAGATGGCAGGGGGACCGGGGAGCTGTTTTTT.

The chain links TRBV2 to TRBJ1-5; a possible D gene is TRBD1 (5 bases). The CDR3 has 13 residues. Trimming took 5 bases from V and 1 from J, leaving 6 bases between them. Looked up from germline, CDR1 is SNHLY and CDR2 is FYNNEI. CDR3 sequence: CASSWGSNQPQHF. CDR3 bases: TGTGCCAGCAGTTGGGGGAGCAATCAGCCCCAGCATTTT. The full variable domain, with the rest looked up from reference TRBV2 and TRBJ1-5, is EPEVTQTPSHQVTQMGQEVILRCVPISNHLYFYWYRQILGQKVEFLVSFYNNEISEKSEIFDDQFSVERPDGSNFTLKIRSTKLEDSAMYFCASSWGSNQPQHFGDGTRLSIL.

This chain connects TRBV27 to TRBJ2-7; 8 nucleotides match TRBD1. V trimming: 6 bases; J trimming: 3 bases; junction bases outside the gene matches: 10. The CDR3 consists of 15 residues. CDR1 and CDR2 from the germline V gene are MNHEY and SMNVEV (reference sequence). The CDR3 loop is CASRNLGTGGYEQYF. CDR3 nucleotides: TGTGCCAGCAGAAACTTAGGGACAGGAGGCTACGAGCAGTACTTC.

This clone was seen a handful of times. The genes are TRBV30 and TRBJ1-1; TRBD1 might be the D (5 bases). CDR3 length equals 13 residues. In germline, CDR1 is GTSNPN, CDR2 SVGIG (reference sequence). The V end was cut by 7 bases, the J end by 5 bases, with 17 bases between. The CDR3 sequence: CAFSRVMGTEAFF. Here the CDR3 DNA reads TGTGCCTTTTCCAGGGTTATGGGGACTGAAGCTTTCTTT.

The chain joins TRBV19 to TRBJ2-7; 9 nucleotides line up with TRBD1. The trim removed 7 bases at V and 3 bases at J, leaving 7 bases unmatched. The CDR3 length is 14 residues. The germline V gene has CDR1 LNHDA and CDR2 SQIVND (reference sequence). The CDR3 sequence is CASTRTGQGYEQYF. The CDR3 DNA follows: TGTGCCAGTACCCGAACGGGACAGGGCTACGAGCAGTACTTC.

Only a few counts were recorded for this clone. The CDR3 DNA reads TGTGCCAGTACCACGACTAGCGGGGGGGCCGGCACGCAGTATTTT. Its translation is CASTTTSGGAGTQYF. V gene TRBV19 combines with J gene TRBJ2-3; TRBD2 agrees at 14 bases. V was clipped by 7 bases and J by 9 bases; unmatched bases: 9. Germline lookup yields CDR1 LNHDA and CDR2 SQIVND (reference sequence). The CDR3 is 15 amino acids. The full variable domain, its missing parts supplied by reference TRBV19 and TRBJ2-3, is DGGITQSPKYLFRKEGQNVTLSCEQNLNHDAMYWYRQDPGQGLRLIYYSQIVNDFQKGDIAEGYSVSREKKESFPLTVTSAQKNPTAFYLCASTTTSGGAGTQYFGPGTRLTVL.

V is TRBV30 and J is TRBJ1-5; D gene uncertain. V gave up 1 base and J gave up 3 bases, with 16 bases separating them. The CDR3 consists of 16 residues. Germline CDR1 GTSNPN, CDR2 SVGIG (reference sequence). The CDR3 DNA reads as TGTGCCTGGAGTGCCCCCAACCGGGAGTACAATCAGCCCCAGCATTTT. Its protein product is CAWSAPNREYNQPQHF.

This clone was recorded a few times. The chain carries TRBV10-3 and TRBJ1-5, with D perhaps TRBD1 (5 bases). This CDR3 has 14 amino acids. CDR1 is ENHRY and CDR2 is SYGVKD in the germline V gene. V shed 6 bases and J shed 7 bases, with 16 bases lying between them. CDR3: CAISRDGLEQPQHF. The CDR3 nucleotides are TGTGCCATCAGCCGGGACGGACTGGAACAGCCCCAGCATTTT.

This clone was seen only a few times. J is TRBJ2-5 and V is TRBV2; D remains unclear. V was clipped by 0 bases and J by 3 bases, with 8 bases between them. This CDR3 is 14 amino acids long. Germline assignment: CDR1 SNHLY and CDR2 FYNNEI. CDR3 DNA sequence: TGTGCCAGCAGTGAAGCTGACACGAAAGAGACCCAGTACTTC. This encodes CASSEADTKETQYF.

J is TRBJ1-4 and V is TRBV7-2; 7 positions agree with TRBD1. After removal of 5 bases from V and 2 bases from J, the junction contained 5 bases not matched to a gene. Germline V gene data show CDR1 as SGHTA and CDR2 as FQGNSA. This CDR3 region has 15 residues. CDR3: CASSAAGGTNEKLFF. The CDR3, as DNA: TGTGCCAGCAGCGCGGCAGGGGGGACTAATGAAAAACTGTTTTTT.

This clone was counted a few times. The rearrangement links TRBV10-3 to TRBJ2-7, with D unclear. The germline V gene has CDR1 ENHRY and CDR2 SYGVKD. The CDR3 is 12 amino acids. V was pared by 8 bases and J by 4 bases, with 12 bases between. The CDR3, as DNA: TGTGCCATCGCCGGGTCGGCGTACGAGCAGTACTTC. It is translated as CAIAGSAYEQYF.

This clone was seen a few times. As DNA, the CDR3 is TGTGCCAGTAGTGCCGGGACGGGAGCCAAAAACATTCAGTACTTC. Its protein is CASSAGTGAKNIQYF. This chain connects TRBV19 to TRBJ2-4; D may be TRBD1 or TRBD2 (5 bases each). There are 15 residues in the CDR3. Germline lookup yields CDR1 LNHDA and CDR2 SQIVND (reference sequence). Trimming stripped 5 bases from V and 0 bases from J, with 11 bases between.

V usage is TRBV30 and J usage is TRBJ1-2; tentative D call: TRBD1 (6 bases). Germline CDR1 is GTSNPN and CDR2 is SVGIG (reference sequence). CDR3 length: 13 amino acids. V dropped 1 base and J dropped 7 bases, with 13 bases sitting between them. The CDR3 sequence: CAWSAPTGGGYTF. The CDR3, as DNA: TGTGCCTGGAGTGCCCCGACAGGAGGTGGCTACACCTTC.

This clone occurred a few times. The gene calls are TRBV10-3 and TRBJ2-3; perhaps TRBD1 as D (5 bases). The CDR3 has 14 residues. V was trimmed by 5 bases and J by 3 bases, leaving 12 bases between them. Germline-derived CDR1 and CDR2 are ENHRY and SYGVKD. CDR3 loop: CAISSGLLTDTQYF. In DNA form, the CDR3 reads TGTGCCATCAGTTCAGGGTTACTAACAGATACGCAGTATTTT.

This clone was counted ten times or more. The gene calls are TRBV30 and TRBJ2-5; either TRBD1 or TRBD2 may fit D (6 bases each). The CDR3 sequence is 13 residues long. The germline gives CDR1 GTSNPN, CDR2 SVGIG (reference sequence). The ends were cut back, 4 bases at V and 4 bases at J, with 13 bases in the middle. The CDR3 loop is CAWTRGGGETQYF. CDR3 in DNA: TGTGCCTGGACCCGAGGGGGAGGAGAGACCCAGTACTTC.

The chain carries TRBV9 and TRBJ2-5; D gene ambiguous. Trimming removed 4 bases at V and 4 bases at J, with 17 bases between. Germline values: CDR1 SGDLS, CDR2 YYNGEE. The CDR3 consists of 15 residues. As DNA, the CDR3 is TGTGCCAGCAGCCGGGCGGCTCGCACCCCAGAGACCCAGTACTTC. Amino acids: CASSRAARTPETQYF.

This clone appeared a few times. CDR3 in amino acids: CASSATTGGGQPQHF. The CDR3 coding sequence is TGTGCCAGCAGCGCTACCACAGGGGGCGGTCAGCCCCAGCATTTT. The gene calls are TRBV11-1 and TRBJ1-5; TRBD1 matches 9 bases. V trimming: 5 bases; J trimming: 6 bases; junction bases outside the gene matches: 8. There are 15 residues in the CDR3. CDR1 is SGHAT and CDR2 is FQDESV in the germline V gene (reference sequence).

The rearrangement links TRBV6-1 to TRBJ1-2; D possibly corresponds to TRBD1 (5 bases). V was clipped by 2 bases and J by 7 bases, with 11 bases between them. The V gene's germline CDR1 is MNHNS and CDR2 SASEGT. CDR3 length: 13 amino acids. CDR3 amino acids: CASSETWGAGYTF. The CDR3, as DNA: TGTGCCAGCAGTGAAACGTGGGGCGCTGGCTACACCTTC.